This is a list of T cell receptor beta chains from one sample in a study of T cell repertoires in cytomegalovirus infection. Antigen specificity for these receptors is unknown. TCRdb re-derived calls from the reads in MiXCR, one entry per CDR3 protein. The sample lists roughly 990,000 distinct CDR3 sequences, approximately 31% seen once, with around an eighth in the top ten. The specimen was cultured CD8+ T cells from PBMCs, collected from culture after CMV antigen stimulation. The receptor source for this set is a human donor in good health (CMV status not recorded). Some clones in this sample may be carry-over from other donors' samples. The CDR3 runs from the conserved cysteine through the conserved F or W. The D gene is left open where the match is weak. Expanded clones are given a class, and other clones once, few, many or no size at all.

CDR3aa	CDR3nt	v_gene	d_gene	abundance	j_gene
CASSLDQGRAFF	TGCGCCAGCAGCTTGGACCAGGGGAGGGCTTTCTTT	TRBV5-1	.	many	TRBJ1-1
CASSYSEGLPPFSSYNEQFF	TGTGCCAGCAGTTACTCTGAGGGACTCCCGCCGTTTAGCTCCTACAATGAGCAGTTCTTC	TRBV6-6	.	.	TRBJ2-1
CASLYPTFNEQFF	TGTGCCAGCCTCTACCCGACTTTCAATGAGCAGTTCTTC	TRBV6-1	.	.	TRBJ2-1
CASSHPGTVNTGELFF	TGTGCCAGCAGTCACCCCGGGACAGTAAACACCGGGGAGCTGTTTTTT	TRBV6-1	TRBD1	.	TRBJ2-2
CASSAGIQNYGYTF	TGTGCCAGCAGTGCCGGGATCCAGAACTATGGCTACACCTTC	TRBV6-1	.	.	TRBJ1-2
CATSRIPGGRTEAFF	TGTGCCACCAGCCGTATACCTGGGGGGCGCACTGAAGCTTTCTTT	TRBV15	.	.	TRBJ1-1
CANSLNLRGSHEQYF	TGTGCCAACAGCCTAAACCTCCGGGGGTCCCACGAGCAGTACTTC	TRBV7-9	.	.	TRBJ2-7
CASSTLTSAQETQYF	TGTGCCAGCAGCACCCTTACTAGCGCCCAAGAGACCCAGTACTTC	TRBV7-2	TRBD2	few	TRBJ2-5
CSVDGGAHEKLFF	TGCAGCGTTGATGGGGGGGCGCATGAAAAACTGTTTTTT	TRBV29-1	.	.	TRBJ1-4
CASSLAEADEQYF	TGTGCCAGCAGCTTAGCGGAGGCGGACGAGCAGTACTTC	TRBV7-9	.	few	TRBJ2-7
CASSGGTGGKDTQYF	TGTGCCAGCAGTGGTGGGACAGGGGGCAAAGATACGCAGTATTTT	TRBV6-4	TRBD1	.	TRBJ2-3
CASSYSTMGSKNIQYF	TGTGCCAGCAGTTACTCGACGATGGGATCCAAAAACATTCAGTACTTC	TRBV6-5	.	.	TRBJ2-4
CASRQGVTQYF	TGTGCCTCCAGACAGGGGGTGACCCAGTACTTC	TRBV27	TRBD1	few	TRBJ2-5
CASSPGIGGSNEKLFF	TGTGCCAGCAGCCCCGGGATCGGAGGATCGAATGAAAAACTGTTTTTT	TRBV5-6	.	few	TRBJ1-4
CASSYNYNEQFF	TGTGCCAGCAGTTACAACTACAATGAGCAGTTCTTC	TRBV6-5	.	many	TRBJ2-1
CASSSGPGARGYTF	TGTGCCAGCAGCTCCGGACCGGGGGCGCGGGGCTACACCTTC	TRBV5-6	.	.	TRBJ1-2